A selection of T cell receptor beta chains follows, all from one sample in a study of blood T cell repertoires in COVID-19. This table comes from immunoSEQ multiplex PCR, and its TCRdb copy is limited to in-frame clones, with some not included. The table shows some 250,000 clones, with around 85% occurring only once. Material: peripheral blood. Receptor source: a woman of 80 years or more with acute or convalescent COVID-19. The CDR3 runs from the conserved cysteine through the conserved F or W. A D gene is named only where the DNA matches it firmly. Clone sizes are given selectively: once, few, many, or a class where the clone is expanded.

once | TRBD1 | TRBJ1-2 | TRBV2 | CASKTGKSHGYTF | TGTGCCAGCAAGACAGGGAAGTCCCATGGCTACACCTTC
- | TRBD2 | TRBJ2-1 | TRBV27 | CASRLTSGGSYNEQFF | TGTGCCAGCAGGTTGACTAGCGGGGGGTCCTACAATGAGCAGTTCTTC
- | - | TRBJ1-1 | TRBV2 | CASRGPQLGTEAFF | TGTGCCAGCAGAGGTCCCCAACTAGGCACTGAAGCTTTCTTT
few | TRBD1 | TRBJ1-2 | TRBV28 | CASRAPGQALYGYTF | TGTGCCAGCAGGGCACCGGGACAGGCCCTTTATGGCTACACCTTC
- | TRBD1 | TRBJ1-1 | TRBV19 | CASSTGTGTEAFF | TGTGCCAGTAGTACCGGGACAGGCACTGAAGCTTTCTTT
once | TRBD1 | TRBJ1-5 | TRBV9 | CASSGGTADQPQHF | TGTGCCAGCAGCGGGGGGACAGCAGATCAGCCCCAGCATTTT
- | TRBD2 | TRBJ2-1 | TRBV2 | CASSEIRTSGNYNEQFF | TGTGCCAGCAGTGAAATAAGAACGAGCGGGAATTACAATGAGCAGTTCTTC
- | TRBD2 | TRBJ2-1 | TRBV24-1 | CATSDPGRSSYNEQFF | TGTGCCACCAGTGATCCCGGGAGGAGCTCCTACAATGAGCAGTTCTTC
- | TRBD1 | TRBJ2-1 | TRBV2 | CASSNRGWNEQFF | TGTGCCAGCAGCAACAGGGGGTGGAATGAGCAGTTCTTC
- | - | TRBJ1-2 | TRBV6-5 | CASSRDYYGYTF | TGTGCCAGCAGCCGGGATTACTATGGCTACACCTTC
- | TRBD1 | TRBJ1-1 | TRBV18 | CASSPPSGQRNTEAFF | TGTGCCAGCTCACCACCCTCGGGACAGCGGAACACTGAAGCTTTCTTT
- | TRBD2 | TRBJ2-7 | TRBV25-1 | CATTRGVGYEQYF | TGTGCCACCACGCGGGGGGTCGGCTACGAGCAGTACTTC
- | - | TRBJ1-2 | TRBV9 | CASSVGGTLNGYTF | TGTGCCAGCAGCGTAGGTGGGACACTTAACGGCTACACCTTC